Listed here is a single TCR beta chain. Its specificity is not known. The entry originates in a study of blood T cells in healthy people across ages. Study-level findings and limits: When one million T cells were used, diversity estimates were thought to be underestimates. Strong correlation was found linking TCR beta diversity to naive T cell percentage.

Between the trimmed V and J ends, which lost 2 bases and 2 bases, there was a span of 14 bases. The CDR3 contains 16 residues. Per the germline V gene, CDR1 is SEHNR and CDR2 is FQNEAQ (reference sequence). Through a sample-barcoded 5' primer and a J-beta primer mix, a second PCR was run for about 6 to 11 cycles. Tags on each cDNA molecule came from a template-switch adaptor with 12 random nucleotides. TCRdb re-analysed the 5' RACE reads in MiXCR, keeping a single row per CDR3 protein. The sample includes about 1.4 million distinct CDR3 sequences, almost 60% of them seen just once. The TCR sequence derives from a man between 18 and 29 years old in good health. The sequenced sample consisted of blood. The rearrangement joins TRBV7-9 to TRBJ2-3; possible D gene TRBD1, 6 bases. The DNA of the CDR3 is TGTGCCAGCAGCTTAAGTCACGGGGACACCACAGATACGCAGTATTTT. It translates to CASSLSHGDTTDTQYF.